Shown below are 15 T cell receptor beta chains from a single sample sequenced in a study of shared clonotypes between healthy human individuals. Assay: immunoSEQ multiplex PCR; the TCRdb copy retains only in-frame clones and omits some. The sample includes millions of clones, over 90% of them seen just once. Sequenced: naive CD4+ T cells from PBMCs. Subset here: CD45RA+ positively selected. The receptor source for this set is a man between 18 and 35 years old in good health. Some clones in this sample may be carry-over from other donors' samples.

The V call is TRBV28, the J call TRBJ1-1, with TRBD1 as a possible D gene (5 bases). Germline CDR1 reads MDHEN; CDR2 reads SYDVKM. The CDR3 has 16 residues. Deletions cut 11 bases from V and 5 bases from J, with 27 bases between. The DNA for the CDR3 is TGTGCCGGGGGAGCGGCCCGAAAACGGGGTAGGACTGAAGCTTTCTTT. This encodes CAGGAARKRGRTEAFF.

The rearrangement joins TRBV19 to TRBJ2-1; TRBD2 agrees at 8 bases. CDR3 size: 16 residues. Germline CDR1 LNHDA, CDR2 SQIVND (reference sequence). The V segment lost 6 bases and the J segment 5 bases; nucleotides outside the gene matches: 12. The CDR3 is CASSPNREGWDNEQFF. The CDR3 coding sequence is TGTGCCAGTAGCCCGAACCGGGAGGGTTGGGACAATGAGCAGTTCTTC.

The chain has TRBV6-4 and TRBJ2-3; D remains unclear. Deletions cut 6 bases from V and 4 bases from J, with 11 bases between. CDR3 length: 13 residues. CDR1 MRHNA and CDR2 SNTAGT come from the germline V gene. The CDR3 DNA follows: TGTGCCAGCAGCACCGAAAGGGCAGATACGCAGTATTTT. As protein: CASSTERADTQYF.

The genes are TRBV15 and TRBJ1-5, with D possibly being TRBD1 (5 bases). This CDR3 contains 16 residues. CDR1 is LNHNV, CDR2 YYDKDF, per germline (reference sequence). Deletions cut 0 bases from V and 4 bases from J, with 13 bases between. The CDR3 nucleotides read TGTGCCACCAGCAGAGACGGATCAGGGTTAAATCAGCCCCAGCATTTT. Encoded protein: CATSRDGSGLNQPQHF. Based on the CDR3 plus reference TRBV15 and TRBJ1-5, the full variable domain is DAMVIQNPRYQVTQFGKPVTLSCSQTLNHNVMYWYQQKSSQAPKLLFHYYDKDFNNEADTPDNFQSRRPNTSFCFLDIRSPGLGDTAMYLCATSRDGSGLNQPQHFGDGTRLSIL.

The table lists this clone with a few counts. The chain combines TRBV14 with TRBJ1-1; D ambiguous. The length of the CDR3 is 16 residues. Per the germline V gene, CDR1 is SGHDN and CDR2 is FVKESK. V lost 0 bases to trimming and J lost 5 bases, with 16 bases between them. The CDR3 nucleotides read TGTGCCAGCAGCCAAGATCGTTGGGCCCCATGGACTGAAGCTTTCTTT. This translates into CASSQDRWAPWTEAFF.

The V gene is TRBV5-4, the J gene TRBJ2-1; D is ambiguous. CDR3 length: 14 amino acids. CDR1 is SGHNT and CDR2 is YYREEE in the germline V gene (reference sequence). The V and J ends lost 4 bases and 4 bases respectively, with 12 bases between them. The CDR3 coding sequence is TGTGCCAGCAGCCCCCGGCCAGTTTACAATGAGCAGTTCTTC. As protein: CASSPRPVYNEQFF.

CDR3 sequence reads: CASSVATQSEKLFF. The CDR3 DNA sequence: TGTGCCAGCAGCGTGGCGACGCAGAGCGAAAAACTGTTTTTT. The chain couples TRBV9 to TRBJ1-4; D is ambiguous. V was cut by 2 bases and J by 8 bases, with 13 bases left in between. Germline values: CDR1 SGDLS, CDR2 YYNGEE. CDR3 length: 14 amino acids.

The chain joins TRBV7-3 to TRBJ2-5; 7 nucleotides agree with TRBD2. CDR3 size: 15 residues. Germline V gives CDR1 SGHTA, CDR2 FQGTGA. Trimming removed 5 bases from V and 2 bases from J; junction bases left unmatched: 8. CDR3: CASSRGVAGQETQYF. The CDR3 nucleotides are TGTGCCAGCAGCCGGGGGGTCGCGGGGCAAGAGACCCAGTACTTC.

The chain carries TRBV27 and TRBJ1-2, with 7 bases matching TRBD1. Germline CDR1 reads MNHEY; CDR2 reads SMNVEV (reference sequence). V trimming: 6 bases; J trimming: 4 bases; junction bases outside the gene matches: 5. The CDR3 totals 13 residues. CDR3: CASSRQGRYGYTF. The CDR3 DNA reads TGTGCCAGCAGCAGACAGGGACGCTATGGCTACACCTTC.

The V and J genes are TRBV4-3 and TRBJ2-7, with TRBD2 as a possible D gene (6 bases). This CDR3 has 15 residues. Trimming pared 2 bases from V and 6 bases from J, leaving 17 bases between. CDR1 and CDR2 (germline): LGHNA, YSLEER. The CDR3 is CASSQLLTGTREQYF. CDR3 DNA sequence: TGCGCCAGCAGCCAACTGTTGACCGGGACTCGCGAGCAGTACTTC.

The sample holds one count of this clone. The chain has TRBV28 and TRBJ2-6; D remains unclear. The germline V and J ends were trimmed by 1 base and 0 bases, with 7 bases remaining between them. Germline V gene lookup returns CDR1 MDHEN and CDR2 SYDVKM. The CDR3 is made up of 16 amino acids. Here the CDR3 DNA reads TGTGCCAGCAGTTTATACAGTCCCTCTGGGGCCAACGTCCTGACTTTC. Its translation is CASSLYSPSGANVLTF.

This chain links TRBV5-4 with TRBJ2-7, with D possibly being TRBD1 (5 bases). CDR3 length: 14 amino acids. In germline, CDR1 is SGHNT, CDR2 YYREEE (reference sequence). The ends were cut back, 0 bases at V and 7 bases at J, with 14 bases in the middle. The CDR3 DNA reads TGTGCCAGCAGCTTGGTAGGAACCCCAGGGGAGCAGTACTTC. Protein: CASSLVGTPGEQYF.

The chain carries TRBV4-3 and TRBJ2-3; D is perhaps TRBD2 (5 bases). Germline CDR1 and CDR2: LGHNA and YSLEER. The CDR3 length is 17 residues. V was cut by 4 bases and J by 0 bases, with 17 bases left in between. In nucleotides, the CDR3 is TGCGCCAGCAGCCCACTAGGGCAGCCGACTAGCACAGATACGCAGTATTTT. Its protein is CASSPLGQPTSTDTQYF.

The CDR3: CASSRDRGPSYEQYF. CDR3 bases: TGTGCCAGCAGTCGGGACAGGGGTCCCTCCTACGAGCAGTACTTC. The chain has TRBV6-1 and TRBJ2-7, with TRBD1 identical over 10 bases. V trimming: 5 bases; J trimming: 0 bases; junction bases outside the gene matches: 4. The germline V gene encodes CDR1 MNHNS and CDR2 SASEGT. The CDR3 contains 15 residues.

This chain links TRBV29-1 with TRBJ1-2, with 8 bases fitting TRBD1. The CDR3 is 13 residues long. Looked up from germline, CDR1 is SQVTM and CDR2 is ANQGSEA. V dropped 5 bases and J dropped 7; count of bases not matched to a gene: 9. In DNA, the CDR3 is TGCAGCGTTACCCGGGACAGGTCCCTTGGCTACACCTTC. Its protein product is CSVTRDRSLGYTF.